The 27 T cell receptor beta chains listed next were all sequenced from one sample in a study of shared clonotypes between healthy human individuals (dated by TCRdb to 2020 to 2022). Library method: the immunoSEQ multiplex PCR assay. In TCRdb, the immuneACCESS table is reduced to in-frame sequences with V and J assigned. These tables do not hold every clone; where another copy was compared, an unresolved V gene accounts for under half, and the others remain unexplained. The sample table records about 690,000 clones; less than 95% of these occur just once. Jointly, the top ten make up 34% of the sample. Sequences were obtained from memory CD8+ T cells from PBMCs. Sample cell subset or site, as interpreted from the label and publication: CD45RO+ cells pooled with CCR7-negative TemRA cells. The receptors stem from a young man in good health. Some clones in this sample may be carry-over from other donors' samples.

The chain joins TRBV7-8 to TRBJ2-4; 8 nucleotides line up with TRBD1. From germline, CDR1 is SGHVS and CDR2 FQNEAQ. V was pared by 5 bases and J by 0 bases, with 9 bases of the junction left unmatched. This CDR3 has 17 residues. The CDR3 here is CASSPPDRGLAKNIQYF. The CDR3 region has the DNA TGTGCCAGCAGCCCGCCAGACAGGGGCTTAGCCAAAAACATTCAGTACTTC.

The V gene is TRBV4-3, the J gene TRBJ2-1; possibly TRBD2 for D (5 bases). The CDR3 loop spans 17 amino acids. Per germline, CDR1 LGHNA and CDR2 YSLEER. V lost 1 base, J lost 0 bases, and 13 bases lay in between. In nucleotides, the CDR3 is TGCGCCAGCAGCCAAGTGGGCTATGAGGGCTCCTACAATGAGCAGTTCTTC. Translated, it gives CASSQVGYEGSYNEQFF.

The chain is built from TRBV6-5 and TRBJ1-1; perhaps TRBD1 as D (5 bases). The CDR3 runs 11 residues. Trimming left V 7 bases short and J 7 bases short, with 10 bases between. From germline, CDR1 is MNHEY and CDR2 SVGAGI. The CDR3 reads CASTMGREAFF. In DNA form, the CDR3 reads TGTGCCAGCACCATGGGACGTGAAGCTTTCTTT.

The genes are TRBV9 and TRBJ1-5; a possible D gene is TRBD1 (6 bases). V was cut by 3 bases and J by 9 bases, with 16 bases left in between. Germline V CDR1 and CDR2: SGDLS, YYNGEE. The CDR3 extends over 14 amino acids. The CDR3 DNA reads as TGTGCCAGCAGCGGTCGACAGGACGCTGGGCCCCAGCATTTT. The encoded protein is CASSGRQDAGPQHF.

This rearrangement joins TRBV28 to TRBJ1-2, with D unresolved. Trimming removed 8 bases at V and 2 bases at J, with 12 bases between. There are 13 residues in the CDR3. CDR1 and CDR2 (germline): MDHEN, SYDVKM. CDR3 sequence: CASVSHPNYGYTF. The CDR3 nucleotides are TGTGCCAGCGTTTCACACCCAAACTATGGCTACACCTTC.

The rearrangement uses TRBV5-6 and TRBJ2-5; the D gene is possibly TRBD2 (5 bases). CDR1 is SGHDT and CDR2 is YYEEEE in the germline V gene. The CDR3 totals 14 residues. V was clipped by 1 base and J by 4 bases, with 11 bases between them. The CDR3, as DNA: TGTGCCAGCAGCTTGTCGGGAACGCTAGAGACCCAGTACTTC. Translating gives CASSLSGTLETQYF.

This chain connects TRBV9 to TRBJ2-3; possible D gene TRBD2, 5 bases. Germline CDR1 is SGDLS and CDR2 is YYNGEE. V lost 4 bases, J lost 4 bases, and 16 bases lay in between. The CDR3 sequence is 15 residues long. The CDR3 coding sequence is TGTGCCAGCAGCCCAGGACTGGGCCTGGCAGATACGCAGTATTTT. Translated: CASSPGLGLADTQYF.

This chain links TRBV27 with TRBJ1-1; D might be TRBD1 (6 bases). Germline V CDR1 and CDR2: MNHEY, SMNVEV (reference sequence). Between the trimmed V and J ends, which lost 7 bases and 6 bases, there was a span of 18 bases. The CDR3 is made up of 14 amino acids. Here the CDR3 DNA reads TGTGCCAGCACCCATTCCACAGGGAGGTCTGAAGCTTTCTTT. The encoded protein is CASTHSTGRSEAFF.

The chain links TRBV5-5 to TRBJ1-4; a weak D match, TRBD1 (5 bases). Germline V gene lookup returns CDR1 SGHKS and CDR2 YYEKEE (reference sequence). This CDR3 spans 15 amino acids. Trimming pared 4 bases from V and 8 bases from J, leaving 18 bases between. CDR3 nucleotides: TGTGCCAGCAGCCCGACAGATCTAAGAAGCGAAAAACTGTTTTTT. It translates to CASSPTDLRSEKLFF.

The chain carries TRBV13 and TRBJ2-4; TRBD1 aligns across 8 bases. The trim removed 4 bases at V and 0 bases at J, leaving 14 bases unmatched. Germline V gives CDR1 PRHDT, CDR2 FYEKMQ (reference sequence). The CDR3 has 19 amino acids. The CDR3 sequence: CASSSLGTGGGLAKNIQYF. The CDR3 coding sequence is TGTGCCAGCAGCTCCCTGGGGACAGGTGGGGGGTTAGCCAAAAACATTCAGTACTTC.

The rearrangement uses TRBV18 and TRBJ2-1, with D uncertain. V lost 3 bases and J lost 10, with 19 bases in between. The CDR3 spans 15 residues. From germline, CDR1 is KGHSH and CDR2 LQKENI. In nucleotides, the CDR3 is TGTGCCAGCTCACCGGAGTTCCGGGCCCCCTCCGAGCAGTTCTTC. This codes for CASSPEFRAPSEQFF.

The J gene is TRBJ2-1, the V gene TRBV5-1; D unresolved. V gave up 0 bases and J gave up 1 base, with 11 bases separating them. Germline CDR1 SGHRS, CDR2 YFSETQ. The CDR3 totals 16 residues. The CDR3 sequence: CASSLVRLVSYNEQFF. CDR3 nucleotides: TGCGCCAGCAGCTTGGTGCGGCTAGTATCCTACAATGAGCAGTTCTTC.

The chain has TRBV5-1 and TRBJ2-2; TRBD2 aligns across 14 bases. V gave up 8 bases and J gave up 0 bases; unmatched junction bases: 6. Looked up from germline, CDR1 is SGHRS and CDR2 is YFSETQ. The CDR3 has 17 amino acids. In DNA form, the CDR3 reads TGCGCCAGTCAGAGGGGACTAGCGGGAGCGAACACCGGGGAGCTGTTTTTT. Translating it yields CASQRGLAGANTGELFF.

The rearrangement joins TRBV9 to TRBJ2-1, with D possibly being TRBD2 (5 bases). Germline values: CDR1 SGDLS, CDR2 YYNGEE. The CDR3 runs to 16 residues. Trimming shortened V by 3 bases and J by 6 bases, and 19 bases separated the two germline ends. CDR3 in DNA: TGTGCCAGCAGCGAATCAATTGGTGAGGGCCCCAATGAGCAGTTCTTC. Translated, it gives CASSESIGEGPNEQFF.

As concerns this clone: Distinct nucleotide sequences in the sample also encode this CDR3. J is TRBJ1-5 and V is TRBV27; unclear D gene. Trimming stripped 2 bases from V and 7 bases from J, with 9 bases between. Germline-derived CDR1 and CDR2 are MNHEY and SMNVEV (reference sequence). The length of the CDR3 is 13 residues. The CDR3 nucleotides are TGTGCCAGCAGTTTACGTGGGCACCAGCCCCAGCATTTT. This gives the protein CASSLRGHQPQHF.

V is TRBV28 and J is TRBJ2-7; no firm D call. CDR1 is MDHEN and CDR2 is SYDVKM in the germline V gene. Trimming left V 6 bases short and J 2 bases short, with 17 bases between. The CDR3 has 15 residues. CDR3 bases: TGTGCCAGCAGCAACTACGGACGGTCAACCTACGAGCAGTACTTC. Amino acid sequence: CASSNYGRSTYEQYF.

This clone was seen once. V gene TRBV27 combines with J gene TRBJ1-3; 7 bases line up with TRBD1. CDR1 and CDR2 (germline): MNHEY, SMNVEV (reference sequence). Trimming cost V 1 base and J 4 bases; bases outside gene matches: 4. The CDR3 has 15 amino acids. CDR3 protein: CASSLYRGDGNTIYF. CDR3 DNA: TGTGCCAGCAGTTTATACAGGGGAGACGGAAACACCATATATTTT.

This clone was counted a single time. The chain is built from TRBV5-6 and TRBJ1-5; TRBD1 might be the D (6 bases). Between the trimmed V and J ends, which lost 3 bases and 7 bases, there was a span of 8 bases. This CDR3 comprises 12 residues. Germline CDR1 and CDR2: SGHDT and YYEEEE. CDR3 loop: CASSSGQQPQHF. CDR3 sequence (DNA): TGTGCCAGCAGCTCTGGACAGCAGCCCCAGCATTTT. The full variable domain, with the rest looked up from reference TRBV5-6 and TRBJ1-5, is DAGVTQSPTHLIKTRGQQVTLRCSPKSGHDTVSWYQQALGQGPQFIFQYYEEEERQRGNFPDRFSGHQFPNYSSELNVNALLLGDSALYLCASSSGQQPQHFGDGTRLSIL.

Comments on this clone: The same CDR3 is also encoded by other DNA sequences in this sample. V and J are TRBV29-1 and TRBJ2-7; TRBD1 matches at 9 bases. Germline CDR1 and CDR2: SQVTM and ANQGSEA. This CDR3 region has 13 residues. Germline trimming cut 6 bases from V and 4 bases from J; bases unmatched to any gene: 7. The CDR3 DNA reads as TGCAGCGTCCCGGGACAGGGACCTTACGAGCAGTACTTC. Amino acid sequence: CSVPGQGPYEQYF.

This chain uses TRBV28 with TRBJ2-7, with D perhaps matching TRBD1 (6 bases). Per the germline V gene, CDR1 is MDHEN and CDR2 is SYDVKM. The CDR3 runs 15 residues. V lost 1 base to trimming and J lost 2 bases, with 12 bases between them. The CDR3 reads CASSLLQGKTYEQYF. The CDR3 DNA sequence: TGTGCCAGCAGTTTATTACAGGGCAAAACCTACGAGCAGTACTTC.

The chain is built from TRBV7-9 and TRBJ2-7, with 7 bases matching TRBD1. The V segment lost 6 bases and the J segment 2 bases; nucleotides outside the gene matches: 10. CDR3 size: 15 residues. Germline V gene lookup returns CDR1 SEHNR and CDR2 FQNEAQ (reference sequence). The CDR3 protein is CASSSFRDSAYEQYF. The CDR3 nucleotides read TGTGCCAGCAGTTCCTTCCGGGACAGTGCCTACGAGCAGTACTTC.

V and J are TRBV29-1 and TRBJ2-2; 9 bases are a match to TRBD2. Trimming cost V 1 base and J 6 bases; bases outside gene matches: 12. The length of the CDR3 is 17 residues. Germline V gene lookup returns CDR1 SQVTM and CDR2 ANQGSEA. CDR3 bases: TGCAGCGTTGAAGGATGGTCCCCGCGGGAGGGCTCCGGGGAGCTGTTTTTT. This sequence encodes CSVEGWSPREGSGELFF.

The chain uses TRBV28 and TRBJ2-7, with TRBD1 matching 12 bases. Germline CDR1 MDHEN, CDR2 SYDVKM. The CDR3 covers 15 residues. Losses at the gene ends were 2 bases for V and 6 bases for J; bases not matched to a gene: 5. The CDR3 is CASSLLGTGGSEQYF. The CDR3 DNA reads TGTGCCAGCAGTTTACTTGGGACAGGGGGCTCCGAGCAGTACTTC.

CDR3 in DNA: TGTGCCAGCAGCTTAGCTCGGGACACCGAGGCCTACGAGCAGTACTTC. It codes for CASSLARDTEAYEQYF. This rearrangement joins TRBV7-8 to TRBJ2-7, with a possible D match to TRBD1 (6 bases). Germline V gene lookup returns CDR1 SGHVS and CDR2 FQNEAQ. This CDR3 is built from 16 residues. The V gene lost 0 bases and the J gene lost 2 bases, with 14 bases spanning the gap.

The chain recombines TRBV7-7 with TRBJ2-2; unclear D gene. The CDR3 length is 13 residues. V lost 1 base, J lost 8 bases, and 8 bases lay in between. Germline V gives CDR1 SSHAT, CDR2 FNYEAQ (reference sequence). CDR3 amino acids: CASSLGPTGELFF. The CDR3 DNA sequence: TGTGCCAGCAGCTTAGGGCCCACGGGGGAGCTGTTTTTT.

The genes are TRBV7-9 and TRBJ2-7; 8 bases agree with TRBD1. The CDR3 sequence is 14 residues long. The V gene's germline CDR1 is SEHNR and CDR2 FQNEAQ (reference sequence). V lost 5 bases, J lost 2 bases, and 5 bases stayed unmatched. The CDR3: CASSAPDRAYEQYF. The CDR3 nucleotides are TGTGCCAGCAGCGCCCCGGACAGGGCCTACGAGCAGTACTTC.

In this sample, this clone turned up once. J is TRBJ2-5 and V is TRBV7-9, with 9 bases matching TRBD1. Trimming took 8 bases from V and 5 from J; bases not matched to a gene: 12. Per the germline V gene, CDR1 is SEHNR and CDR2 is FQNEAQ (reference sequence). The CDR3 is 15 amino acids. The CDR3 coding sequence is TGTGCCAGCTGGACTCCGGACAGGGGAGAGGAGACCCAGTACTTC. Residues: CASWTPDRGEETQYF.